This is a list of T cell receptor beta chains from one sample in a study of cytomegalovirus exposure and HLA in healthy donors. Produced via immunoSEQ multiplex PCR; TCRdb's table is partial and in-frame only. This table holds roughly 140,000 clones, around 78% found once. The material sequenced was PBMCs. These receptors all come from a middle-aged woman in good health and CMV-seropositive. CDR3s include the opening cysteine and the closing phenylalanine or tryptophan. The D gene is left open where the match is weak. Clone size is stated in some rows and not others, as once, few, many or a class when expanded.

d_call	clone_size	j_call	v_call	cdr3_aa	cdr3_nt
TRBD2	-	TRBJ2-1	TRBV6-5	CASTYHSGRGYNEQFF	TGTGCCAGCACTTATCATAGCGGGAGGGGTTACAATGAGCAGTTCTTC
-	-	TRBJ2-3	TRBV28	CASSPGLGTSTDTQYF	TGTGCCAGCAGCCCCGGGCTCGGGACTAGCACAGATACGCAGTATTTT
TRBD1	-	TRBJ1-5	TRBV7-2	CASSLAAGQGYQPQHF	TGTGCCAGCAGCTTAGCCGCGGGACAGGGGTATCAGCCCCAGCATTTT
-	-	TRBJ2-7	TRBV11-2	CASSQQGEQYF	TGTGCCAGCAGCCAACAGGGTGAGCAGTACTTC
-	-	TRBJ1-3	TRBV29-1	CSVEETGDTIYF	TGCAGCGTTGAAGAAACTGGAGACACCATATATTTT
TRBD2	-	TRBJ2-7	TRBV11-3	CASSLDGRPGEQYF	TGTGCCAGCAGCTTAGACGGGAGGCCAGGGGAGCAGTACTTC
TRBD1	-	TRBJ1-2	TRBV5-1	CASSLVGQGAPGYTF	TGCGCCAGCAGCTTGGTAGGACAGGGGGCTCCTGGCTACACCTTC
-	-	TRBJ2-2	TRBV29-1	CSVVRNANTGELFF	TGCAGCGTTGTGCGGAACGCGAACACCGGGGAGCTGTTTTTT
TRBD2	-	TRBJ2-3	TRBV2	CASVKRTSGYTDTQYF	TGTGCCAGCGTCAAAAGGACTAGCGGGTACACAGATACGCAGTATTTT
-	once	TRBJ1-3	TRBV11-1	CASSLAPGGGNTIYF	TGTGCCAGCAGCTTAGCCCCAGGAGGAGGAAACACCATATATTTT
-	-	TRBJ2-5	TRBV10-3	CAISESGISGAQYF	TGTGCCATCAGTGAGTCCGGGATCAGTGGGGCCCAGTACTTC
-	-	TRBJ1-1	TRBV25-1	CASSDPGEGDTEAFF	TGTGCCAGCAGTGATCCGGGCGAGGGCGACACTGAAGCTTTCTTT
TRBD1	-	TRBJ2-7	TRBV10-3	CAISARDRGQTYEQYF	TGTGCCATCAGTGCTCGGGACAGGGGGCAAACCTACGAGCAGTACTTC
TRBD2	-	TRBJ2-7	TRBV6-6	CASTLGREASYEQYF	TGTGCCAGCACCCTTGGGAGGGAAGCATCCTACGAGCAGTACTTC
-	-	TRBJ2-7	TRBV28	CASQQGHYEQYF	TGTGCCAGCCAACAGGGTCACTACGAGCAGTACTTC
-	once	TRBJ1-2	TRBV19	CASSHRQDMSYGYTF	TGTGCCAGTAGTCATCGACAGGACATGAGCTATGGCTACACCTTC
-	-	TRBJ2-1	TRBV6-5	CASSSQGFYNEQFF	TGTGCCAGCAGTTCTCAGGGGTTTTACAATGAGCAGTTCTTC
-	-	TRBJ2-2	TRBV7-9	CASSFTTTGELFF	TGTGCCAGCAGCTTCACAACCACCGGGGAGCTGTTTTTT
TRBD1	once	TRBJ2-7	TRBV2	CASTGQGYHEQYF	TGTGCCAGCACTGGACAGGGATACCACGAGCAGTACTTC
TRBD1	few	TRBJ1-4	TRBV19	CASSMGTGPGEKLFF	TGTGCCAGTAGTATGGGGACAGGCCCCGGGGAAAAACTGTTTTTT
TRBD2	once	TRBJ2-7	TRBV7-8	CASGPGLAETYEQYF	TGTGCCAGCGGGCCTGGACTAGCGGAGACCTACGAGCAGTACTTC
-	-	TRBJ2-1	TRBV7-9	CSSSFPILGEQFF	TGTTCCAGCAGTTTCCCAATCCTCGGTGAGCAGTTCTTC
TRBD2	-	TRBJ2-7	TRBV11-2	CASSLVASGIPGLGYEQYF	TGTGCCAGCAGCTTAGTCGCTAGCGGGATCCCGGGACTTGGTTACGAGCAGTACTTC
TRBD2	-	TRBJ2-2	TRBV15	CATSRDQLGLAGDIGELFF	TGTGCCACCAGCAGAGATCAATTAGGACTAGCGGGAGATATCGGGGAGCTGTTTTTT
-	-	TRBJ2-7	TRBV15	CATSRDQGYEQYF	TGTGCCACCAGCAGAGATCAGGGCTACGAGCAGTACTTC
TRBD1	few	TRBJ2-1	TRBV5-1	CASSLGDRAYNEQFF	TGTGCCAGCAGCTTGGGGGACAGGGCCTACAATGAGCAGTTCTTC
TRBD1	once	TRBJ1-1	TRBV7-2	CASSFGRGVGTEAFF	TGTGCCAGCAGCTTTGGCAGGGGGGTTGGCACTGAAGCTTTCTTT
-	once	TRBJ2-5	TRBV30	CAWSVRWEQYF	TGTGCCTGGAGTGTGCGGTGGGAGCAGTACTTC
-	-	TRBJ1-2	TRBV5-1	CASSLTPGNGYTF	TGCGCCAGCAGCTTGACACCAGGGAATGGCTACACCTTC
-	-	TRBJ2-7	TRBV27	CASSLSATYEQYF	TGTGCCAGCAGTTTATCAGCGACCTACGAGCAGTACTTC
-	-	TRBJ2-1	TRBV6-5	CASRELVHNEQFF	TGTGCCAGCAGGGAACTAGTACACAATGAGCAGTTCTTC
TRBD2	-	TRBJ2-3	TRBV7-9	CASTTSGGLTDTQYF	TGTGCCAGCACCACTAGCGGGGGACTCACAGATACGCAGTATTTT
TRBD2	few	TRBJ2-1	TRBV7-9	CASTPSRVTSGSKNEQFF	TGTGCCAGCACCCCTAGCCGAGTAACTAGCGGGAGTAAGAATGAGCAGTTCTTC
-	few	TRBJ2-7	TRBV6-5	CASSAGLPIVYEQYF	TGTGCCAGCAGCGCGGGACTCCCCATCGTCTACGAGCAGTACTTC
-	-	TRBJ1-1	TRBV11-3	CASSTIGGEGWMNTEAFF	TGTGCCAGCAGCACCATAGGGGGGGAGGGGTGGATGAACACTGAAGCTTTCTTT
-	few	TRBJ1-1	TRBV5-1	CASSLGDTYTEAFF	TGCGCCAGCAGCTTGGGGGACACTTACACTGAAGCTTTCTTT
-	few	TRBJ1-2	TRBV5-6	CASSLLDRNYGYTF	TGTGCCAGCAGCTTGTTGGACAGAAACTATGGCTACACCTTC
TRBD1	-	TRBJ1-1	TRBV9	CASSVARDRVSNTEAFF	TGTGCCAGCAGCGTAGCCCGGGACAGGGTATCCAACACTGAAGCTTTCTTT
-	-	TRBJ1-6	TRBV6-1	CASRQEGNSPLHF	TGTGCCAGCAGACAGGAGGGTAATTCACCCCTCCACTTT
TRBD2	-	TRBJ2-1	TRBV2	CASSEFGGRAAGSNEQFF	TGTGCCAGCAGTGAATTTGGCGGGAGGGCCGCTGGTAGTAATGAGCAGTTCTTC
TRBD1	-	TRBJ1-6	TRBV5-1	CASSLAGQGYSPLHF	TGCGCCAGCAGCTTGGCGGGACAGGGGTATTCACCCCTCCACTTT
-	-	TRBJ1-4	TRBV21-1	CASSTDRALNEKLFF	TGTGCCAGCAGCACCGACAGAGCTCTTAATGAAAAACTGTTTTTT
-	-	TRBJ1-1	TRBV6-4	CASSVTGKTEAFF	TGTGCCAGCAGTGTAACAGGGAAGACTGAAGCTTTCTTT
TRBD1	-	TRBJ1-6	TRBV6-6	CASSPRQGEGSPLHF	TGTGCCAGCAGCCCCCGACAGGGGGAGGGTTCACCCCTCCACTTT
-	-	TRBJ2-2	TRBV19	CASSRGVTGELFF	TGTGCCAGTAGCAGGGGAGTCACCGGGGAGCTGTTTTTT
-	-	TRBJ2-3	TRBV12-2	CASRLVRYRENSNTQYF	TGTGCAAGTCGCTTAGTTAGATACAGGGAGAATTCAAATACGCAGTATTTT
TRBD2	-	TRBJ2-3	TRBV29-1	CSALTSRGTDTQYF	TGCAGCGCTCTGACTAGCCGGGGCACAGATACGCAGTATTTT
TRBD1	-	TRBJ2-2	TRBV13	CASRRTGEVTGELFF	TGTGCCAGCAGGCGGACAGGGGAAGTCACCGGGGAGCTGTTTTTT
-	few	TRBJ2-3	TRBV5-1	CASSPEGGTDTQYF	TGCGCCAGCAGCCCCGAGGGAGGCACAGATACGCAGTATTTT
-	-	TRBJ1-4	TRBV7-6	CASSLGRDIPTNEKLFF	TGTGCCAGCAGCTTGGGGAGAGACATTCCAACTAATGAAAAACTGTTTTTT
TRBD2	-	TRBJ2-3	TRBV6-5	CASNPGGPGDTQYF	TGTGCCAGCAACCCGGGAGGCCCCGGGGATACGCAGTATTTT
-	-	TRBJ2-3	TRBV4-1	CASSYELTDTQYF	TGCGCCAGCAGCTACGAACTCACAGATACGCAGTATTTT